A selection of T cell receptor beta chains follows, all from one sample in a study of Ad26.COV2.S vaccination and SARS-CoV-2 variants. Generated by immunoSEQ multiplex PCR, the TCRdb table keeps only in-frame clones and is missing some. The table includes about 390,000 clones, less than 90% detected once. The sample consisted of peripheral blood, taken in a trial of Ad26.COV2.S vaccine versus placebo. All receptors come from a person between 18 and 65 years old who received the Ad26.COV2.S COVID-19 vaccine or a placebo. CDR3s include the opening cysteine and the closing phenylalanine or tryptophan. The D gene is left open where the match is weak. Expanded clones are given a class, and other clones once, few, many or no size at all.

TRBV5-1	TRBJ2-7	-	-	CASSLLSVDGEQYF	TGCGCCAGCAGCTTGCTTAGCGTAGATGGCGAGCAGTACTTC
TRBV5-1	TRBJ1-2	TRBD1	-	CASSQGGGDYGYTF	TGCGCCAGCAGTCAGGGAGGGGGCGACTATGGCTACACCTTC
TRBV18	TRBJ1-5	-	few	CASSRTGQNSNQPQHF	TGTGCCAGCTCACGCACCGGGCAGAATAGCAATCAGCCCCAGCATTTT
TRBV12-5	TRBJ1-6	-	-	CASGLQGPLHF	TGTGCTAGTGGCCTCCAGGGACCCCTCCACTTT
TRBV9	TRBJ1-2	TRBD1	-	CASSVGQGLFGYTF	TGTGCCAGCAGCGTAGGACAGGGTTTGTTTGGCTACACCTTC
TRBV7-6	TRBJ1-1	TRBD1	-	CASSLLSGGTTEAFF	TGTGCCAGCAGCTTGCTTTCAGGGGGGACGACTGAAGCTTTCTTT
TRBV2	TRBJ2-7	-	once	CASSGLEQYF	TGTGCCAGCAGTGGTCTAGAGCAGTACTTC
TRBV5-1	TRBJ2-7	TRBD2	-	CASSWGLAGDSYEQYF	TGCGCCAGCAGCTGGGGACTAGCGGGGGACTCCTACGAGCAGTACTTC
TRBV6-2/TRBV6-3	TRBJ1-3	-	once	CASSEIRKSSGNTIYF	TGTGCCAGCAGCGAGATCCGAAAGAGCTCTGGAAACACCATATATTTT
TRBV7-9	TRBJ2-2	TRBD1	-	CASSLGDSTGELFF	TGTGCCAGCAGCTTAGGGGACAGCACCGGGGAGCTGTTTTTT
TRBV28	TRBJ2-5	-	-	CASSPATSSHETQYF	TGTGCCAGCAGCCCCGCAACTAGTTCCCACGAGACCCAGTACTTC
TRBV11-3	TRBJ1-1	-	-	CASTSPPPGTRRHEAFF	TGTGCCAGCACCTCACCCCCCCCCGGGACTCGACGACATGAAGCTTTCTTT
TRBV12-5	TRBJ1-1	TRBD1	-	CASGLGGGGTEAFF	TGTGCTAGTGGTTTGGGAGGGGGCGGAACTGAAGCTTTCTTT
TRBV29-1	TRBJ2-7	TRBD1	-	CSVETGQGLYEQYF	TGCAGCGTTGAAACTGGACAGGGACTTTACGAGCAGTACTTC
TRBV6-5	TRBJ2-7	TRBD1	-	CASSLRDRGHEQYF	TGTGCCAGCAGTCTCCGGGACAGGGGGCACGAGCAGTACTTC
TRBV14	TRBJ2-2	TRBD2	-	CASSPWTSGNTGELFF	TGTGCCAGCAGCCCCTGGACTAGCGGGAACACCGGGGAGCTGTTTTTT
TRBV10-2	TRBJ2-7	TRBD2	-	CASSATGTSRSEQYF	TGCGCCAGCAGTGCTACCGGGACTAGCAGATCCGAGCAGTACTTC
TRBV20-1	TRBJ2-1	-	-	CSARKENEQFF	TGCAGTGCCAGAAAGGAAAATGAGCAGTTCTTC
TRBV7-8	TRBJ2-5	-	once	CASSLRERGETQYF	TGTGCCAGCAGCTTGCGGGAAAGGGGAGAGACCCAGTACTTC
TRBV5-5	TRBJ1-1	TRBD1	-	CASSLAGTGFEAFF	TGTGCCAGCAGTCTGGCCGGGACAGGGTTTGAAGCTTTCTTT
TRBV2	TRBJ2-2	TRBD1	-	CASSGQGETGELFF	TGTGCCAGCAGTGGTCAGGGGGAAACCGGGGAGCTGTTTTTT
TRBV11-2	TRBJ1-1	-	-	CASSPYLYTEAFF	TGTGCCAGCAGCCCATATCTGTACACTGAAGCTTTCTTT
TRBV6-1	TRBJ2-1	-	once	CASSEHANEQFF	TGTGCCAGCAGTGAACATGCCAATGAGCAGTTCTTC
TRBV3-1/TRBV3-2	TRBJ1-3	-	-	CASSHQQGTGNTIYF	TGTGCCAGCAGCCATCAACAGGGTACTGGAAACACCATATATTTT
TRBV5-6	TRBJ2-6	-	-	CASSLAVEGAGANVLTF	TGTGCCAGCAGCTTGGCCGTTGAGGGAGCTGGGGCCAACGTCCTGACTTTC
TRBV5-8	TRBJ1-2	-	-	CASSRDFNYGYTF	TGTGCCAGCAGCCGGGACTTTAACTATGGCTACACCTTC
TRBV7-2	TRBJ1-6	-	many	CASSLQPYNSPLHF	TGTGCCAGCAGCTTACAGCCTTATAATTCACCCCTCCACTTT
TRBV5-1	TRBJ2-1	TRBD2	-	CASSPSGGSFNEQFF	TGCGCCAGCAGTCCTAGCGGGGGGAGTTTCAATGAGCAGTTCTTC
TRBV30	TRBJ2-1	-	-	CAGTVWRYEQFF	TGTGCCGGGACCGTTTGGCGGTACGAGCAGTTCTTC
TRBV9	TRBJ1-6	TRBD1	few	CASSVVSRATGRGRPPLHF	TGTGCCAGCAGCGTAGTCTCTCGGGCTACGGGCAGGGGGCGTCCACCCCTCCACTTT
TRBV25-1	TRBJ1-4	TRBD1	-	CASSERTGVNEKLFF	TGTGCCAGCAGTGAGCGGACAGGGGTTAATGAAAAACTGTTTTTT
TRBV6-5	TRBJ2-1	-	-	CATRATGYNEQFF	TGTGCCACCAGGGCCACGGGATACAATGAGCAGTTCTTC